This record concerns one T cell receptor (beta chain) sequence. This entry belongs to a study of cytomegalovirus exposure and HLA in healthy donors. The PCR had 60 Vbeta and 13 Jbeta primers. The method was immunoSEQ multiplex PCR; TCRdb's version includes in-frame clones alone and lacks a portion of them. The data show around 99,000 clones, around 81% seen once. From germline, CDR1 is SEHNR and CDR2 FQNEAQ (reference sequence). V dropped 3 bases and J dropped 4; count of bases not matched to a gene: 2. This CDR3 region has 13 residues. Participants comprised healthy donors of bone marrow. The sample consisted of PBMCs. J is TRBJ1-1 and V is TRBV7-9, with 7 bases aligning to TRBD1. The source of this sequence is a woman aged 25 to 39 in good health and CMV-seronegative. For the CDR3, the DNA is TGTGCCAGCAGCTTTGACAGGGCCACTGAAGCTTTCTTT. As protein: CASSFDRATEAFF.